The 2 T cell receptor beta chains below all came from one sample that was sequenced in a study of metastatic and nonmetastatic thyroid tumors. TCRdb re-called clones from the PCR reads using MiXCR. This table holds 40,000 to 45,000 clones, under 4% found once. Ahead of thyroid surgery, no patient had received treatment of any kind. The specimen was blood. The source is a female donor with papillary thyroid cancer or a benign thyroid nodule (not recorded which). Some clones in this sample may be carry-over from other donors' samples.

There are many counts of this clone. In nucleotides, the CDR3 is TGCGCCAGCAGCCAATTACAGGGACGGAATCAGCCCCAGCATTTT. It yields the protein CASSQLQGRNQPQHF. The chain joins TRBV4-1 to TRBJ1-5; tentatively, D is TRBD1 (6 bases). Trimming took off 2 bases at V and 4 bases at J, with 12 bases between the two ends. The V gene's germline CDR1 is MGHRA and CDR2 YSYEKL. This CDR3 comprises 15 residues.

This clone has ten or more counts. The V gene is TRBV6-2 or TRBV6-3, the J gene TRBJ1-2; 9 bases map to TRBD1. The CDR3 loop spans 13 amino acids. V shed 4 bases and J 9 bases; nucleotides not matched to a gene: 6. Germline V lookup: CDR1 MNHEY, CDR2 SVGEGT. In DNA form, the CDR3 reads TGTGCCAGCAGTTCGGGACAGGGCCGGCGCTACACCTTC. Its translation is CASSSGQGRRYTF.